Reported below is one TCR beta chain. Its specificity is not known. Trimming took 0 bases from V and 1 from J, leaving 10 bases between them. The CDR3 sequence is 16 residues long. The V gene's germline CDR1 is LNHNV and CDR2 YYDKDF (reference sequence). This entry comes from a study of cytomegalovirus exposure and HLA in healthy donors. The study, taken as a whole, reports: Among CMV-associated TCR beta chains, most appeared HLA-restricted in a later analysis.

A multiplex PCR was run with 60 Vbeta primers and 13 Jbeta primers. Measured with immunoSEQ multiplex PCR; TCRdb has only the in-frame clones, and not every one. The sample carries 65,000 to 100,000 clones, over 75% recorded once. This TCR came from a female donor in good health and CMV-seronegative. The sequenced material came from PBMCs. This chain joins TRBV15 and TRBJ1-5; D call uncertain. Here the CDR3 DNA reads TGTGCCACCAGCAGAGATCTACTGGGCAGCAATCAGCCCCAGCATTTT. Residues: CATSRDLLGSNQPQHF.